This T cell receptor beta chain was profiled in a study of blood T cell repertoires in COVID-19. The overall study: Samples came from the United States, Italy and Spain, spanning acute and convalescent COVID-19. T cells, B-cell-depleted T cells, or PBMCs supplied cDNA or gDNA.

The CDR3 covers 18 residues. CDR1 is MGHRA and CDR2 is YSYEKL in the germline V gene. Trimming at V came to 4 bases and at J to 2 bases, leaving 11 bases not matched to a gene. In the study's own analysis: How many nucleated cells were present was estimated from reference gene primer amplification. TCRdb's copy holds only in-frame clones and misses some; the assay was immunoSEQ multiplex PCR. V and J calls and clone size are those listed in that table; D and trimming were worked out from the DNA. Of 100,000 or so clones in the sample, roughly nine tenths were seen once. What was sequenced was peripheral blood. This receptor was obtained from a man in his fifties with active COVID-19. V usage is TRBV4-1 and J usage is TRBJ2-3; 11 positions match TRBD1. The CDR3 region has the DNA TGCGCCAGCAGCCTCGGACAGGGGGCGCAGGTCGTCACAGATACGCAGTATTTT. Its protein is CASSLGQGAQVVTDTQYF.